Following are 8 T cell receptor beta chains from one sample sequenced in a study of T cells expressing NK-cell markers (dated by TCRdb to 2020 to 2022). To prepare the library, 5' RACE was applied. Instrument used: Illumina HiSeq 2000. TCRdb reprocessed the reads and lists each CDR3 protein sequence as a single entry, with no DNA. Per the sample table, the count is 200,000 to 300,000 distinct CDR3 sequences. The ten largest make up approximately 0.42% of the sample. Material: blood T cells: a sorted CD56 or NKG2C T cell subset, CD4+ or CD8+ T cells, or bulk PBMC T cells (not recorded which). The receptors here all came from a man aged 18 to 35 in good health. Donor details come from another sample of the same person, matched by shared clones.

The chain recombines TRBV5-1 with TRBJ2-2; lacking DNA, the TRBD2 call made by TCRdb goes unchecked. The CDR3 extends over 17 amino acids. CDR1 and CDR2 (germline): SGHRS, YFSETQ. The CDR3 loop is CASSSGLAGGETGELFF.

The chain employs TRBV5-1 and TRBJ1-1; TCRdb picks TRBD1, but there is no DNA to check that call. This CDR3 region has 16 residues. The germline V gene encodes CDR1 SGHRS and CDR2 YFSETQ. The CDR3 sequence is CASSITAGTVNTEAFF. The full variable domain, in which reference TRBV5-1 and TRBJ1-1 provide the parts outside the CDR3, is KAGVTQTPRYLIKTRGQQVTLSCSPISGHRSVSWYQQTPGQGLQFLFEYFSETQRNKGNFPGRFSGRQFSNSRSEMNVSTLELGDSALYLCASSITAGTVNTEAFFGQGTRLTVV.

The rearrangement joins TRBV7-2 to TRBJ2-1; TCRdb picks TRBD2, but there is no DNA to check that call. Germline V lookup: CDR1 SGHTA, CDR2 FQGNSA. The CDR3 has 14 residues. CDR3 sequence reads: CASSFGTAYNEQFF.

The rearrangement links TRBV5-6 to TRBJ1-2; checking the TCRdb D call of TRBD1 is not possible without DNA. Germline-derived CDR1 and CDR2 are SGHDT and YYEEEE. This CDR3 spans 13 amino acids. CDR3 sequence: CASSLGQDYGYTF.

The gene calls are TRBV6-2 or TRBV6-3 and TRBJ2-1; TCRdb outputs TRBD2, but without DNA this stays unchecked. CDR1 is MNHEY and CDR2 is SVGEGT in the germline V gene. This CDR3 has 20 amino acids. CDR3 protein: CASSYSRLAGLDGSYNEQFF.

This chain links TRBV7-9 with TRBJ1-2; TCRdb's D gene call, TRBD1, goes unchecked for lack of DNA. Germline V gene data show CDR1 as SEHNR and CDR2 as FQNEAQ (reference sequence). The CDR3 consists of 12 residues. This chain's CDR3 is CASGGGSYGYTF. Supplemented by reference TRBV7-9 and TRBJ1-2, the full variable domain reads DTGVSQNPRHKITKRGQNVTFRCDPISEHNRLYWYRQTLGQGPEFLTYFQNEAQLEKSRLLSDRFSAERPKGSFSTLEIQRTEQGDSAMYLCASGGGSYGYTFGSGTRLTVV.

The chain employs TRBV18 and TRBJ2-5; the D call from TCRdb, TRBD2, cannot be confirmed without DNA. Looked up from germline, CDR1 is KGHSH and CDR2 is LQKENI. The CDR3 is made up of 14 amino acids. The CDR3 sequence: CATTTSGSTETQYF.

The genes are TRBV12-3 or TRBV12-4 and TRBJ2-2; TCRdb names TRBD1, which stays unverified in the absence of DNA. CDR3 length: 16 amino acids. This CDR3 reads CASSTGTLGATGELFF.